This T cell receptor beta chain comes out of a study of cytomegalovirus exposure and HLA in healthy donors. Study-level findings and limits: It was reported in a later analysis that an Asian-associated ancestry cluster showed fewer N-insertions than the 666-donor mean. In a later analysis, a missense DCLRE1C variant was linked to TCR beta V- and J-gene trimming. With further analysis later on, most CMV-associated TCR beta chains appeared HLA-restricted.

Both 60 Vbeta primers and 13 Jbeta primers went into the PCR. Original processing methods: In a later analysis, of some 80 million unique beta chains, roughly 9.9 million appeared in at least two donors. Here immunoSEQ multiplex PCR was the method, and the copy in TCRdb shows in-frame clones only, minus some. V and J calls and clone size are as listed in that table; D and trimming were resolved from the DNA. This table holds some 190,000 clones, 77% found once. There are 15 residues in the CDR3. The germline V gene has CDR1 SEHNR and CDR2 FQNEAQ (reference sequence). V shed 2 bases and J 4 bases; nucleotides not matched to a gene: 4. In the case of this clone: As yet, its antigen is unknown.

The sample taken for sequencing was PBMCs. This clonotype originated in a woman in her twenties or thirties in good health and CMV-seropositive. The gene calls are TRBV7-9 and TRBJ2-1, with 8 bases fitting TRBD2. The CDR3 here is CASSLTGGPYNEQFF. CDR3 DNA: TGTGCCAGCAGCTTAACGGGAGGGCCGTACAATGAGCAGTTCTTC.